This TCR beta chain is drawn from a study of OX40 agonist ivuxolimab in advanced cancers. Whole-study context: An anti-OX40 (CD134) antibody with agonistic activity, ivuxolimab, was administered to patients.

Patients were excluded for autoimmune disease history or systemic immunosuppression. The germline V gene encodes CDR1 SGHVS and CDR2 FQNEAQ. The CDR3 is 15 amino acids. The V end lost 2 bases, the J end lost 4 bases, and 14 bases lay between the germline ends. Sequenced by immunoSEQ multiplex PCR; TCRdb stores in-frame clones only, minus some. This sample yields 99,000 or so clones, of which roughly 95% are seen a single time; around 0.17% belongs to the top ten. This sequence joins TRBV7-8 and TRBJ1-2; D ambiguous. This TCR was recovered from an adult with an advanced solid tumor such as melanoma, head and neck, liver or kidney cancer. Specimen: CD4+ or CD8+ T cells sorted from blood, collected in a trial of the OX40 agonist ivuxolimab. DNA for the CDR3: TGTGCCAGCAGCTTAAGGCTGGGTATCCCCTATGGCTACACCTTC. This codes for CASSLRLGIPYGYTF.